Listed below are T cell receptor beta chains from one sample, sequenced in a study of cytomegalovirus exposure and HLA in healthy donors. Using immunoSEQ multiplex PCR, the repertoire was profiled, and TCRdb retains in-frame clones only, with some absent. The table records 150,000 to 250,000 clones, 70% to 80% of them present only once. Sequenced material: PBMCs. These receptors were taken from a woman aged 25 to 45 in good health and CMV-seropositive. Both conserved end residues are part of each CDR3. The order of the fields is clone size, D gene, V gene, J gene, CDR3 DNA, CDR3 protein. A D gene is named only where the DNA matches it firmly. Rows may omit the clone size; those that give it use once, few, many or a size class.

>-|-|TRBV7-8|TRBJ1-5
TGTGCCAGCAGCCGACAGCTCTATAGCAATCAGCCCCAGCATTTT
CASSRQLYSNQPQHF
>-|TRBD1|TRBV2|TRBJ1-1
TGTGCCAGCAGAGTGAAGAGGGGGCAGGGGGACACTGAAGCTTTCTTT
CASRVKRGQGDTEAFF
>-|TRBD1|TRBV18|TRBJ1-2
TGTGCCAGCTCACCAAGCCCGGGACAGCCATATGGCTACACCTTC
CASSPSPGQPYGYTF
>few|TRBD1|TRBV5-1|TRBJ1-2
TGCGCCAGCAGCTTGGTGGAGACAGGGGGGACGTATGGCTACACCTTC
CASSLVETGGTYGYTF
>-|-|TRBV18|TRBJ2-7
TGTGCCAGCTCACCCCCGGGTCACCTCTACGAGCAGTACTTC
CASSPPGHLYEQYF
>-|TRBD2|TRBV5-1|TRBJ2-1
TGCGCCAGCAGCTTGGCCCGAACTAGCGGGAGCCAAGATGAGCAGTTCTTC
CASSLARTSGSQDEQFF
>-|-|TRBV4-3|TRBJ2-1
TGCGCCAGCAGCCTAGATGCGAGGGCCGGGTATGAGCAGTTCTTC
CASSLDARAGYEQFF
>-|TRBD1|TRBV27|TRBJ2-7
TGTGCCAGCAGTTTACGGCAGGGGGTAGGCGAGCAGTACTTC
CASSLRQGVGEQYF
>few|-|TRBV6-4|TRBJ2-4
TGTGCCAGCAGTGAAGGGACACTAGGTAGCATTCAGTACTTC
CASSEGTLGSIQYF
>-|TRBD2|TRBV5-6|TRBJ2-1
TGTGCCAGCAGCTCTAGCGGTTACAATGAGCAGTTCTTC
CASSSSGYNEQFF
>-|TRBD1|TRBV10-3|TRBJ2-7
TGTGCCATCAGTGATTCTGGGACAGGGGACTACGAGCAGTACTTC
CAISDSGTGDYEQYF
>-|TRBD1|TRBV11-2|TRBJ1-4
TGTGCCAGCAGCTTGGACAGGGCCCGGGAAAAACTGTTTTTT
CASSLDRAREKLFF
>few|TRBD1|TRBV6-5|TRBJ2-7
TGTAAACCCAAGGGGGCGAGCTCCTACGAGCAGTACTTC
CKPKGASSYEQYF
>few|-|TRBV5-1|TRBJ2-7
TGCGCCAGCAGCTTGAGAGGACAGAGCCCTTACGAGCAGTACTTC
CASSLRGQSPYEQYF
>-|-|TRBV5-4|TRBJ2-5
TGTGCCAGCAGCTTATTCACAGTCCAAGAGACCCAGTACTTC
CASSLFTVQETQYF
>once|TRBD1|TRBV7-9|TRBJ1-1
TGTGCCAGCGCCGAGGGGGCTGGGTCTGAAGCTTTCTTT
CASAEGAGSEAFF
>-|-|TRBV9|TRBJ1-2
TGTGCCAGCAAGAAGGGGCCAGAGCCTTTTAACTATGGCTACACCTTC
CASKKGPEPFNYGYTF
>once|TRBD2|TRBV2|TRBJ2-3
TGTGCCAGCACCCGCCAGCGGGGGGCGGCAGATACGCAGTATTTT
CASTRQRGAADTQYF
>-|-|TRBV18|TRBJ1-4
TGTGCCAGCTCACCGCGAGGGTCTGGGATAATGGAAAAACTGTTTTTT
CASSPRGSGIMEKLFF
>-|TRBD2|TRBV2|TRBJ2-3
TGTGCCAGCAGTGCACGGGGGGGCGCAGATACGCAGTATTTT
CASSARGGADTQYF
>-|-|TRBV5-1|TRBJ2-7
TGCGCCAGCAGCGACGACAGGACCTACGAGCAGTACTTC
CASSDDRTYEQYF
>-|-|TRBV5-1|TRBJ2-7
TGCGCCAGCAGCCTACAGCGGAGCTCCTACGAGCAGTACTTC
CASSLQRSSYEQYF